This section outlines one T cell receptor beta chain sequence together with its context. Its antigen is not identified. The sample originates from a study of T cell responses to AZD1222 COVID-19 vaccine. Study-wide context: Second-dose schedules of about 4 or about 12 weeks were combined. Study-level results: Reportedly, nearly half the spike-specific TCRs target unmutated variant regions. The CD4 TCRs associated with vaccination extended across spike and predominated at 160-218 and 743-854.

Clones were read by immunoSEQ multiplex PCR, and TCRdb kept only the in-frame ones, dropping some. There are over 100,000 clones in the sample; roughly 90% occur only once, and around 3.5% lies in the top ten. This TCR came from an adult in good health. The sample consisted of peripheral blood, taken on day 0 of AZD1222 vaccination.

DNA for the CDR3: TGTGCCAGCTCACCACTAAAGGGACAGCACTCTGAGCAGTTCTTC. Amino acids: CASSPLKGQHSEQFF. V usage is TRBV18 and J usage is TRBJ2-1, with TRBD1 identical over 7 bases. The CDR3 loop spans 15 amino acids. Germline V gene data show CDR1 as KGHSH and CDR2 as LQKENI. The V segment lost 1 base and the J segment 9 bases; nucleotides outside the gene matches: 9.